What follows is one TCR beta chain and its context. Germline V gene sequence: CDR1 SGHVS, CDR2 FQNEAQ. This CDR3 has 15 residues. V was shortened by 2 bases and J by 6 bases, with 16 bases between the two germline ends. These data belong to a study of blood T cell repertoires in COVID-19. Overall study context: Acute and convalescent COVID-19 samples came from the United States, Italy and Spain. Nucleic acid was either cDNA or gDNA, and it came from T cells, B-cell-depleted T cells, or PBMCs.

Authors' data handling: Using reference gene primer amplification, nucleated cell counts were estimated. Method: immunoSEQ multiplex PCR; TCRdb's copy keeps in-frame clones and lacks some. That table gives V, J and clone size, and the DNA gave D and trimming. The table has some 220,000 clones, 75% to 85% seen once. The specimen was peripheral blood. The TCR sequence derives from a man aged 50-60 years with active or convalescent COVID-19. This chain uses TRBV7-8 with TRBJ1-1, with D tentatively TRBD1 (5 bases). The CDR3 DNA sequence: TGTGCCAGCAGCTTATTAGCGGGGGAGGGCTCTGAAGCTTTCTTT. Its protein product is CASSLLAGEGSEAFF.